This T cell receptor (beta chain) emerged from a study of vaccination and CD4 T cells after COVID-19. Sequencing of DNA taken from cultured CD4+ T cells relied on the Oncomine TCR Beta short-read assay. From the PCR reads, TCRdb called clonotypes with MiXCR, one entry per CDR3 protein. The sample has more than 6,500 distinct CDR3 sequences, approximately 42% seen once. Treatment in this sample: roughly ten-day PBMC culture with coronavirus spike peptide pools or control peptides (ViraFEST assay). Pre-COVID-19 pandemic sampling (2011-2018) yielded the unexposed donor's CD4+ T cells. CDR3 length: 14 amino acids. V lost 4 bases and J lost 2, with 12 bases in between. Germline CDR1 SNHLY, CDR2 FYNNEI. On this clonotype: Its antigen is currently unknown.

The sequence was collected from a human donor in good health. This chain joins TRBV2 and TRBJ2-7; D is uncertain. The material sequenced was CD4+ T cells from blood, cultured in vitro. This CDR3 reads CASSVQATTYEQYF. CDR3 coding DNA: TGTGCCAGCAGTGTGCAGGCTACGACCTACGAGCAGTACTTC. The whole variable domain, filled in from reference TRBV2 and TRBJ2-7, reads EPEVTQTPSHQVTQMGQEVILRCVPISNHLYFYWYRQILGQKVEFLVSFYNNEISEKSEIFDDQFSVERPDGSNFTLKIRSTKLEDSAMYFCASSVQATTYEQYFGPGTRLTVT.